A selection of T cell receptor beta chains follows, all from one sample in a study of blood T cell repertoires in COVID-19. Repertoires were generated with immunoSEQ multiplex PCR, while TCRdb's copy carries only in-frame clones and drops some. The data hold roughly 200,000 clones, with around 82% observed a single time. Material for sequencing was peripheral blood. These TCRs come from an older woman with acute or convalescent COVID-19. Both conserved end residues are part of each CDR3. A D gene is named only where the DNA matches it firmly. Size tells how often a clone was seen (once, few, many) or the class of an expanded clone, and some rows leave it out.

V gene: TRBV4-2; clone size: few; J gene: TRBJ1-2; D gene: .; CDR3 DNA: TGTGCCAGCAGCCAAGGGGGCGCTACGGATGGCTACACCTTC; CDR3 protein: CASSQGGATDGYTF
V gene: TRBV19; clone size: .; J gene: TRBJ2-1; D gene: TRBD1; CDR3 DNA: TGTGCCAGTAGTACGCCGGGACAGGGATCCCACAATGAGCAGTTCTTC; CDR3 protein: CASSTPGQGSHNEQFF
V gene: TRBV9; clone size: .; J gene: TRBJ2-1; D gene: TRBD2; CDR3 DNA: TGTGCCAGCAGCGTGGTACTAGCGGGAGCCGACAATGAGCAGTTCTTC; CDR3 protein: CASSVVLAGADNEQFF
V gene: TRBV5-1; clone size: .; J gene: TRBJ2-3; D gene: TRBD1; CDR3 DNA: TGCGCCAGCAGCTGGGGGACAGGGGGCACAGATACGCAGTATTTT; CDR3 protein: CASSWGTGGTDTQYF
V gene: TRBV18; clone size: .; J gene: TRBJ1-1; D gene: .; CDR3 DNA: TGTGCCAGCTCACCGGGGCCAGTCCAGAACACTGAAGCTTTCTTT; CDR3 protein: CASSPGPVQNTEAFF
V gene: TRBV7-8; clone size: .; J gene: TRBJ2-3; D gene: .; CDR3 DNA: TGTGCCAGCAGCCACAGGGCCTCTACGCAGTATTTT; CDR3 protein: CASSHRASTQYF
V gene: TRBV3-1/TRBV3-2; clone size: .; J gene: TRBJ1-6; D gene: .; CDR3 DNA: TGTGCCAGCAGCCAAAGAGGAGGGGCGCGGATGTTT; CDR3 protein: CASSQRGGARMF
V gene: TRBV15; clone size: .; J gene: TRBJ2-5; D gene: TRBD2; CDR3 DNA: TGTGCCACCAGCAGAGAGGGCGGGAGGTCAGAGACCCAGTACTTC; CDR3 protein: CATSREGGRSETQYF
V gene: TRBV6-5; clone size: .; J gene: TRBJ1-2; D gene: TRBD1; CDR3 DNA: TGTGCCAGCAGGAGAGGGACAGGGCCGGGGTATGGCTACACCTTC; CDR3 protein: CASRRGTGPGYGYTF
V gene: TRBV3-1/TRBV3-2; clone size: .; J gene: TRBJ2-7; D gene: TRBD2; CDR3 DNA: TGTGCCAGCAGCCCGGTAGCGGGAGGGCCCTACGAGCAGTACTTC; CDR3 protein: CASSPVAGGPYEQYF
V gene: TRBV7-3; clone size: .; J gene: TRBJ2-5; D gene: TRBD1; CDR3 DNA: TGTGCCAGCAGCCCCACAGGGGTCGGCGGAGAGACCCAGTACTTC; CDR3 protein: CASSPTGVGGETQYF
V gene: TRBV7-9; clone size: .; J gene: TRBJ2-3; D gene: TRBD2; CDR3 DNA: TGTGCCAGCAGCTTAGGCGGGACTAGCGGACTACTCACAGATACGCAGTATTTT; CDR3 protein: CASSLGGTSGLLTDTQYF
V gene: TRBV28; clone size: .; J gene: TRBJ2-1; D gene: TRBD2; CDR3 DNA: TGTGCCAGCAGTGGGACTAGCGGGAGGGCCGGGGATGAGCAGTTCTTC; CDR3 protein: CASSGTSGRAGDEQFF